This passage covers 11 T cell receptor beta chains from one sample sequenced in a study of regulatory T cells in long-lasting Graves disease. Extracted RNA from PBMCs served as the source of the TCR library. TCRdb itself ran the reads through MiXCR, one entry per CDR3 protein. The table has 1,000 or so distinct CDR3 sequences, 74% seen once. The source material was peripheral blood mononuclear cells (PBMCs), sampled with antithyroid drug treatment, in newly diagnosed or persistent Graves disease (not recorded which). The source of these receptors is a woman between 40 and 55 years old with Graves disease.

The chain uses TRBV18 and TRBJ1-2, with 8 bases aligning to TRBD1. The CDR3 length is 15 residues. V lost 4 bases and J lost 4; bases outside the gene matches: 8. Per the germline V gene, CDR1 is KGHSH and CDR2 is LQKENI. The CDR3 DNA reads TGTGCCAGCTCACTGCAGACAGGGGAGAGCTATGGCTACACCTTC. Protein product: CASSLQTGESYGYTF.

The chain is built from TRBV12-5 and TRBJ1-5; D unclear. Germline CDR1 LGHNT, CDR2 FRNRAP. V was clipped by 3 bases and J by 5 bases, with 2 bases between them. The CDR3 has 11 residues. CDR3 DNA: TGTGCTAGTGGTTTTGATCAGCCCCAGCATTTT. Amino acid sequence: CASGFDQPQHF. Full variable domain (missing parts from reference TRBV12-5 and TRBJ1-5): DARVTQTPRHKVTEMGQEVTMRCQPILGHNTVFWYRQTMMQGLELLAYFRNRAPLDDSGMPKDRFSAEMPDATLATLKIQPSEPRDSAVYFCASGFDQPQHFGDGTRLSIL.

V usage is TRBV27 and J usage is TRBJ2-7; D tentatively reads TRBD1 or TRBD2 (5 bases each). CDR1 and CDR2 from the germline V gene are MNHEY and SMNVEV (reference sequence). The CDR3 runs to 13 residues. Trimming pared 6 bases from V and 4 bases from J, leaving 13 bases between. Here the CDR3 reads CASSHGTLYEQYF. The CDR3 nucleotides are TGTGCCAGCAGCCACGGGACGCTGTACGAGCAGTACTTC.

This clonotype is hyperexpanded in the sample. Its ends do not fully match the called genes, so a read error is possible. This chain uses TRBV19 with TRBJ2-7; TRBD2 might be the D (5 bases). This CDR3 is 13 amino acids long. Germline CDR1 reads LNHDA; CDR2 reads SQIVND (reference sequence). The CDR3 protein is CASSIAIHYEQYF. Written as DNA, the CDR3 is TGTGCCAGTAGCATAGCGATCCACTACGAGCAGTACTTC.

The chain employs TRBV28 and TRBJ1-2; D may be TRBD1 (6 bases). The CDR3 length is 15 residues. The V gene's germline CDR1 is MDHEN and CDR2 SYDVKM. The germline V and J ends were trimmed by 3 bases and 2 bases, with 13 bases remaining between them. The CDR3 nucleotides read TGTGCCAGCAGTTTGCTCCGGACAGCGAACTATGGCTACACCTTC. It encodes CASSLLRTANYGYTF.

This chain links TRBV25-1 with TRBJ2-1; 7 bases are shared with TRBD1. CDR3 size: 15 residues. The trim removed 3 bases at V and 6 bases at J, leaving 8 bases unmatched. Germline-derived CDR1 and CDR2 are MGHDK and SYGVNS. CDR3 protein: CASSDSGTAINEQFF. The CDR3 DNA reads as TGTGCCAGCAGTGACTCGGGGACAGCTATCAATGAGCAGTTCTTC.

The CDR3: CASRTEGDEQYF. For the CDR3, the DNA is TGTGCCAGCAGAACGGAGGGGGACGAGCAGTACTTC. The chain has TRBV12-3 or TRBV12-4 and TRBJ2-7; D may match TRBD1 or TRBD2 (6 bases each). CDR3 length equals 12 residues. Trimming shortened V by 6 bases and J by 5 bases, and 11 bases separated the two germline ends.

The rearrangement links TRBV19 to TRBJ2-1, with 12 bases lining up with TRBD2. The CDR3 is made up of 14 amino acids. Germline V gives CDR1 LNHDA, CDR2 SQIVND (reference sequence). V was pared by 4 bases and J by 7 bases, with 2 bases of the junction left unmatched. The CDR3 protein is CASSTLAGGNEQFF. CDR3 DNA sequence: TGTGCCAGTAGTACCCTAGCGGGAGGGAATGAGCAGTTCTTC.

V usage is TRBV14 and J usage is TRBJ2-1; TRBD2 aligns across 8 bases. Looked up from germline, CDR1 is SGHDN and CDR2 is FVKESK. The CDR3 has 16 amino acids. The V gene end was trimmed by 2 bases and the J gene end by 7 bases; junction bases not matched to a gene: 10. As DNA, the CDR3 is TGTGCCAGCAGCCAACGCCGGGAGGGCCCTAGGAATGAGCAGTTCTTC. As protein: CASSQRREGPRNEQFF.

V is TRBV11-2 and J is TRBJ2-3; no clear D gene. Trimming took off 2 bases at V and 6 bases at J, with 12 bases between the two ends. Per germline, CDR1 SGHAT and CDR2 FQNNGV. The CDR3 sequence is 14 residues long. The CDR3 spells CASSLRLLVDTQYF. DNA of the CDR3: TGTGCCAGCAGCTTACGGCTCCTAGTTGATACGCAGTATTTT.

The V call is TRBV29-1, the J call TRBJ1-1; D remains unclear. Trimming removed 2 bases at V and 1 base at J, with 8 bases between. This CDR3 comprises 13 residues. CDR1 and CDR2 from the germline V gene are SQVTM and ANQGSEA. The CDR3 DNA is TGCAGCGTTGAAATAACAGCGAACACTGAAGCTTTCTTT. This translates into CSVEITANTEAFF.